The next 28 T cell receptor beta chains were all read from a single sample in a study of HIV-infected patients and healthy controls. Reverse transcription used around 480 ng RNA and constant-region primers for alpha and beta. Each of the alpha and beta chains got its own library through chain-specific third strand synthesis with indices. TCRdb reprocessed the 5' RACE reads with MiXCR, giving one entry per CDR3 protein. The sample yields 9,900 or so distinct CDR3 sequences, about 5.2% seen once. The repertoire came from unfractionated whole blood and reflected all unsorted peripheral T cells. The sequencing here drew on blood, taken before antiretroviral therapy. Receptors originate from an adult with HIV infection.

This clonotype is deemed medium-sized (0.01 to 0.1%). This rearrangement joins TRBV2 to TRBJ2-5; D is tentatively TRBD1 or TRBD2 (5 bases each). The CDR3 extends over 14 amino acids. The ends were cut back, 3 bases at V and 4 bases at J, with 12 bases in the middle. Germline V gene sequence: CDR1 SNHLY, CDR2 FYNNEI. DNA of the CDR3: TGTGCCAGCAGTGATTTGGGGGAGATAGAGACCCAGTACTTC. The encoded protein is CASSDLGEIETQYF.

This clonotype was found a few times. The chain combines TRBV28 with TRBJ1-5; 8 nucleotides match TRBD1. CDR3 length: 14 residues. Germline V gene lookup returns CDR1 MDHEN and CDR2 SYDVKM. V dropped 2 bases and J dropped 6; count of bases not matched to a gene: 3. CDR3 bases: TGTGCCAGCAGTTTACAGGGGGCGGGTCAGCCCCAGCATTTT. Its translation: CASSLQGAGQPQHF.

The chain couples TRBV24-1 to TRBJ2-1; 8 bases match TRBD1. In germline, CDR1 is KGHDR, CDR2 SFDVKD. The J segment lost 8 bases and the V segment lost 7 bases, leaving 3 bases of the junction unmatched. The CDR3 covers 12 residues. The CDR3 DNA is TGTGCCACCAGAGACAGGGGCTATGAGCAGTTCTTC. It is translated as CATRDRGYEQFF.

This clonotype was detected ten times or more. The chain uses TRBV12-3 or TRBV12-4 and TRBJ2-5, with 9 positions matching TRBD2. V was clipped by 5 bases and J by 2 bases; unmatched bases: 12. The CDR3 has 17 amino acids. The CDR3 sequence is CASSPGSSGRVQETQYF. The CDR3 nucleotides are TGTGCCAGCAGTCCGGGGAGTAGCGGGAGAGTACAAGAGACCCAGTACTTC.

This clonotype was observed many times. This sequence joins TRBV4-1 and TRBJ2-1; D possibly corresponds to TRBD2 (5 bases). The CDR3 sequence is 15 residues long. V shed 3 bases and J shed 3 bases, with 12 bases lying between them. Germline values: CDR1 MGHRA, CDR2 YSYEKL. DNA of the CDR3: TGCGCCAGCAGCCATAGCGTCACTGACTACAATGAGCAGTTCTTC. This sequence encodes CASSHSVTDYNEQFF.

This clonotype is categorized as medium-sized (0.01 to 0.1%). J is TRBJ2-2 and V is TRBV2, with D hard to call. The CDR3 has 13 amino acids. The V and J ends lost 5 bases and 8 bases respectively, with 12 bases between them. The V gene's germline CDR1 is SNHLY and CDR2 FYNNEI. The CDR3 DNA reads as TGTGCCAGCAGTCCCCGGCAGGCTGGGGAGCTGTTTTTT. Translating it yields CASSPRQAGELFF. The full variable domain, with the rest looked up from reference TRBV2 and TRBJ2-2, is EPEVTQTPSHQVTQMGQEVILRCVPISNHLYFYWYRQILGQKVEFLVSFYNNEISEKSEIFDDQFSVERPDGSNFTLKIRSTKLEDSAMYFCASSPRQAGELFFGEGSRLTVL.

At least ten counts were recorded for this clonotype. The chain joins TRBV12-5 to TRBJ2-7; D is undetermined. CDR3 length: 13 residues. The V gene's germline CDR1 is LGHNT and CDR2 FRNRAP. V shed 5 bases and J shed 2 bases, with 10 bases lying between them. The CDR3 is CASGPDGAYEQYF. The CDR3, as DNA: TGTGCTAGTGGTCCCGACGGAGCCTACGAGCAGTACTTC.

The chain employs TRBV5-6 and TRBJ2-3; D is undetermined. V lost 2 bases to trimming and J lost 4 bases, with 8 bases between them. Germline values: CDR1 SGHDT, CDR2 YYEEEE. The CDR3 covers 13 residues. Written as DNA, the CDR3 is TGTGCCAGCAGCTTACAACTATCAGATACGCAGTATTTT. This encodes CASSLQLSDTQYF.

This clonotype was counted ten times or more. The chain joins TRBV2 to TRBJ2-3, with TRBD2 matching 15 bases. Trimming took 6 bases from V and 4 from J; bases not matched to a gene: 5. This CDR3 has 16 residues. The germline V gene encodes CDR1 SNHLY and CDR2 FYNNEI. The CDR3 region is CASRKGLAGGPDTQYF. Written as DNA, the CDR3 is TGTGCCAGCAGGAAGGGACTAGCGGGAGGACCAGATACGCAGTATTTT.

By sample fraction, this clonotype is medium-sized. The chain uses TRBV5-5 and TRBJ1-2; no firm D call. Trimming left V 6 bases short and J 5 bases short, with 17 bases between. The CDR3 has 14 amino acids. Germline V CDR1 and CDR2: SGHKS, YYEKEE (reference sequence). CDR3 amino acids: CASIPGWQDYGYTF. CDR3 DNA: TGTGCCAGCATCCCGGGGTGGCAGGATTATGGCTACACCTTC. The full variable domain, with the rest looked up from reference TRBV5-5 and TRBJ1-2, is DAGVTQSPTHLIKTRGQQVTLRCSPISGHKSVSWYQQVLGQGPQFIFQYYEKEERGRGNFPDRFSARQFPNYSSELNVNALLLGDSALYLCASIPGWQDYGYTFGSGTRLTVV.

Many counts were recorded for this clonotype. This rearrangement joins TRBV20-1 to TRBJ2-7, with 8 bases that match TRBD2. Germline CDR1 reads DFQATT; CDR2 reads SNEGSKA (reference sequence). After removal of 0 bases from V and 0 bases from J, the junction contained 7 bases not matched to a gene. This CDR3 contains 16 residues. The DNA of the CDR3 is TGCAGTGCTAGAGATTGGTCCGGGGGGGTCTCCTACGAGCAGTACTTC. Its translation: CSARDWSGGVSYEQYF.

Relative to its sample, this clonotype is medium-sized. The chain couples TRBV5-4 to TRBJ1-1; D is ambiguous. Germline V gene data show CDR1 as SGHNT and CDR2 as YYREEE (reference sequence). Trimming cost V 1 base and J 5 bases, with 15 bases left between them. The CDR3 runs 15 residues. CDR3 nucleotide sequence: TGTGCCAGCAGCTTGTCCTCTGGGAAAACGACTGAAGCTTTCTTT. Its translation: CASSLSSGKTTEAFF.

This clonotype was observed many times. The rearrangement joins TRBV20-1 to TRBJ1-5, with D unclear. This CDR3 comprises 14 residues. V was clipped by 0 bases and J by 5 bases, with 11 bases between them. Germline lookup yields CDR1 DFQATT and CDR2 SNEGSKA (reference sequence). In nucleotides, the CDR3 is TGCAGTGCTAGAGATTTAGGAGTCGATCAGCCCCAGCATTTT. This sequence encodes CSARDLGVDQPQHF.

Many counts were recorded for this clonotype. The chain is built from TRBV2 and TRBJ2-7; 9 nucleotides line up with TRBD1. Germline-derived CDR1 and CDR2 are SNHLY and FYNNEI. This CDR3 spans 18 amino acids. With 6 bases clipped from V and 3 bases from J, the junction kept 18 bases outside the gene matches. The CDR3 DNA reads as TGTGCCAGCAGAGGGACAGGGCCGCTACCCACCTCCATCTACGAGCAGTACTTC. Amino acids: CASRGTGPLPTSIYEQYF.

On this clonotype: A much larger clone lies one base from this, so it may be a read error. The V and J genes are TRBV6-1 and TRBJ2-7; 13 bases map to TRBD2. V shed 3 bases and J 5 bases; nucleotides not matched to a gene: 4. The germline CDR1 and CDR2 sequences are MNHNS and SASEGT. This CDR3 comprises 15 residues. The CDR3 loop is CASSDGTSGMDEQYF. Here the CDR3 DNA reads TGTGCCAGCAGTGACGGGACTAGCGGGATGGACGAGCAGTACTTC.

Many counts were recorded for this clonotype. This sequence joins TRBV7-9 and TRBJ2-7; 7 bases map to TRBD2. This CDR3 is built from 13 residues. The germline V gene encodes CDR1 SEHNR and CDR2 FQNEAQ (reference sequence). The V and J ends lost 7 bases and 0 bases, in that order; junction bases with no gene match: 3. This chain's CDR3 is CASKGGSSYEQYF. DNA for the CDR3: TGTGCCAGCAAAGGCGGGAGCTCCTACGAGCAGTACTTC.

This clonotype came up many times. The chain combines TRBV7-2 with TRBJ2-1, with a tentative D call TRBD2 (6 bases). Germline CDR1 reads SGHTA; CDR2 reads FQGNSA. V shed 2 bases and J shed 2 bases, with 10 bases lying between them. This CDR3 comprises 15 residues. This chain's CDR3 is CASSLWGGAYNEQFF. CDR3 nucleotide sequence: TGTGCCAGCAGCTTATGGGGCGGGGCCTACAATGAGCAGTTCTTC.

This clonotype was detected many times. The J gene is TRBJ2-6, the V gene TRBV19; D unresolved. V was trimmed by 4 bases and J by 4 bases, leaving 2 bases between them. Germline lookup yields CDR1 LNHDA and CDR2 SQIVND (reference sequence). The CDR3 is 12 amino acids. The CDR3 coding sequence is TGTGCCAGTAGTAACGGGGCCAACGTCCTGACTTTC. Translating gives CASSNGANVLTF.

Many counts were recorded for this clonotype. The chain links TRBV6-1 to TRBJ2-3; D gene unclear. The V end lost 2 bases, the J end lost 2 bases, and 11 bases lay between the germline ends. The germline V gene has CDR1 MNHNS and CDR2 SASEGT. CDR3 length: 15 residues. The CDR3 protein is CASSEYRTLTDTQYF. The CDR3 DNA is TGTGCCAGCAGTGAATATCGGACCCTCACAGATACGCAGTATTTT.

Only one count was recorded for this clonotype. The CDR3 coding sequence is TGCGCCAGCAGCCAAGACGGGGCTAGCGGTGGGATCGATGAGCAGTTCTTC. This gives the protein CASSQDGASGGIDEQFF. The J gene is TRBJ2-1, the V gene TRBV4-1, with 7 bases matching TRBD2. The CDR3 contains 17 residues. Trimming removed 0 bases from V and 8 bases from J; junction bases left unmatched: 13. CDR1 MGHRA and CDR2 YSYEKL come from the germline V gene.

This clonotype was recorded at least ten times. This chain connects TRBV25-1 to TRBJ2-1; 7 bases fit TRBD2. After removal of 10 bases from V and 4 bases from J, the junction contained 13 bases not matched to a gene. The CDR3 is 15 residues long. Germline CDR1 and CDR2: MGHDK and SYGVNS. The CDR3 coding sequence is TGTGCCACACATTTAAGCGGGATCACTTACAATGAGCAGTTCTTC. Translating gives CATHLSGITYNEQFF.

This clonotype is medium-sized (0.01 to 0.1%) within its sample. The V gene is TRBV27, the J gene TRBJ2-4; maybe TRBD1 (6 bases). V lost 4 bases and J lost 4, with 17 bases in between. The CDR3 is 16 residues long. The germline V gene encodes CDR1 MNHEY and CDR2 SMNVEV (reference sequence). The CDR3 region has the DNA TGTGCCAGCAGTTCGAGACAGGCCGAAACAAAAAACATTCAGTACTTC. It yields the protein CASSSRQAETKNIQYF.

This clonotype was detected many times. The rearrangement joins TRBV20-1 to TRBJ1-1; D is ambiguous. Trimming took 3 bases from V and 4 from J, leaving 15 bases between them. Germline V gene sequence: CDR1 DFQATT, CDR2 SNEGSKA (reference sequence). This CDR3 comprises 14 residues. In nucleotides, the CDR3 is TGCAGTGCTAGTGACCGGGAAAAGGGCACTGAAGCTTTCTTT. Its protein product is CSASDREKGTEAFF.

By share, this clonotype counts as medium-sized (0.01 to 0.1%). A read error may explain this, as a much larger clone is one base away. This CDR3 fails to terminate in the conserved phenylalanine or tryptophan, so it likely reflects a read error. The rearrangement links TRBV3-1 to TRBJ2-3, with unresolved D. The CDR3 is made up of 14 amino acids. In germline, CDR1 is LGHDT, CDR2 YNNKEL (reference sequence). Trimming took off 5 bases at V and 4 bases at J, with 13 bases between the two ends. CDR3 in DNA: TGTGCCAGCAGCTCAGGAACGATCGCAGATACGCAGTATTTG. It translates to CASSSGTIADTQYL.

This clonotype was found many times. This chain uses TRBV20-1 with TRBJ1-3, with D unclear. Per germline, CDR1 DFQATT and CDR2 SNEGSKA (reference sequence). The CDR3 consists of 15 residues. V was clipped by 3 bases and J by 4 bases, with 16 bases between them. The CDR3 sequence is CSASTLGNGGNTIYF. CDR3 in DNA: TGCAGTGCTAGCACCCTTGGCAACGGCGGAAACACCATATATTTT.

This clonotype was seen ten or more times. This chain uses TRBV29-1 with TRBJ2-3; a weak D match, TRBD1 (7 bases). The CDR3 totals 15 residues. Germline CDR1 and CDR2: SQVTM and ANQGSEA. V shed 1 base and J shed 4 bases, with 15 bases lying between them. The CDR3: CSVEGGQGGPDTQYF. The CDR3 DNA reads as TGCAGCGTTGAAGGGGGGCAGGGGGGCCCAGATACGCAGTATTTT.

There are many counts of this clonotype. The chain is built from TRBV27 and TRBJ1-5; D is unclear. Trimming took off 11 bases at V and 1 base at J, with 9 bases between the two ends. CDR1 MNHEY and CDR2 SMNVEV come from the germline V gene (reference sequence). The length of the CDR3 is 12 residues. The DNA for the CDR3 is TGTGCCGCGGGCCCCAGCAATCAGCCCCAGCATTTT. Its translation is CAAGPSNQPQHF.

This clonotype was detected ten times or more. The chain has TRBV2 and TRBJ2-7; 9 positions agree with TRBD1. Germline-derived CDR1 and CDR2 are SNHLY and FYNNEI. This CDR3 has 14 residues. Trimming at V came to 6 bases and at J to 0 bases, leaving 3 bases not matched to a gene. CDR3 protein: CASRDRGNSYEQYF. CDR3 sequence (DNA): TGTGCCAGCAGGGACAGGGGCAACTCCTACGAGCAGTACTTC.